This entry features one TCR beta chain sequence. The clone's antigen remains unknown. The input lacks base qualities; no much larger clone sits a single base away. The data originate from a study of blood T cell repertoires in COVID-19 (dated by TCRdb to about 2020). About the study as a whole: Samples from collaborators originated in the United States, Italy and Spain and spanned both the acute and convalescent phases of COVID-19. Where available, HLA class I and class II types were taken from metadata supplied by the sample provider and were not determined by assay-based typing. The samples were drawn from two sources: the first 160 participants of the ongoing ImmuneRACE study, and fewer than 1,500 subjects contributed by 6 global collaborators. A de-identified subject ID, COVID-19 status, age in years and sex were almost always included in the sample metadata. The repertoires were made available in a free public database intended to serve as a resource for research on the immune response to SARS-CoV-2. Subjects who had been exposed to COVID-19, were actively infected with it, or had recovered from it provided the deeply sampled blood TCRbeta repertoires that made up the dataset. The prospective study material was composed of cDNA or gDNA derived from T cells, B-cell-depleted T cells, or PBMCs.

The immunoSEQ Assay, a bias-controlled multiplex PCR, was used to amplify TCRbeta CDR3 regions from genomic DNA. The study's own analysis went as follows. Nucleated cell counts per sample were estimated from amplification of reference gene primers within the assay. Sequence reads were collapsed and filtered to measure the absolute abundance of every unique TCRbeta CDR3 rearrangement. For each sample, productive Simpson clonality was calculated as the square root of Simpson's diversity index over productive rearrangements. As stored in TCRdb, this immuneACCESS dataset retains in-frame rearrangements with V and J assigned. A fraction of the clones does not appear; measured against another copy, unresolved V genes explain less than half of the discrepancy, and the remainder lacks a known reason. From that table come the V and J calls and clone size; the DNA was used to work out D and trimming. This sample comprises 60,000 to 70,000 clones, approximately 85% of them detected only once. About 3.2% of the sample belongs to the ten largest clones.

Including cysteine and phenylalanine, the CDR3 has 17 amino acids. Only the CDR3 part of the read is kept: 51 bases, read in frame from the first base. The germline V gene supplies CDR1 SGHTA and CDR2 FQGNSA. V is pared back by 2 bases and J by 4 bases, with 20 bases lying between the germline termini. The collaborating institutions used their own protocols to collect whole blood in K2EDTA tubes. For TCRbeta analysis, collaborator samples were shipped as frozen whole blood, as isolated PBMCs, or as DNA extracted from either sample type. Overall results and qualifications from the work: The quantity of clinical and demographic metadata differed by source and by participant and was supplied without curation.

The receptor was derived from a man at least 80 years old with acute or convalescent COVID-19. Input material: peripheral blood. Recombination connected TRBV7-2 to TRBJ1-2; the best D guess is TRBD1, with 6 bases matching. The CDR3 is CASSLRQAGLNFYGYTF. The sequenced DNA is TGTGCCAGCAGCTTACGACAGGCTGGTTTGAATTTCTATGGCTACACCTTC.